The next 9 T cell receptor beta chains were all read from a single sample in a study of T cell responses to AZD1222 COVID-19 vaccine. Using immunoSEQ multiplex PCR, the repertoire was profiled, and TCRdb retains in-frame clones only, with some absent. In the table there are 150,000 to 200,000 clones, roughly nine tenths of which are singletons. Source: peripheral blood, taken 28 days after the second AZD1222 dose. These receptors all stem from an adult who received the AZD1222 COVID-19 vaccine.

In this sample, this clone turned up a few times. This chain links TRBV18 with TRBJ1-5, with TRBD1 matching over 7 bases. The CDR3 length is 15 residues. V lost 3 bases to trimming and J lost 9 bases; unmatched junction nucleotides: 11. The germline V gene encodes CDR1 KGHSH and CDR2 LQKENI. The CDR3 bases are TGTGCCAGCTCACCCAGGGACAGAGGAGGGGCGCCCCAGCATTTT. Protein product: CASSPRDRGGAPQHF.

The sample holds a few counts of this clone. The V gene is TRBV5-8, the J gene TRBJ2-7; D may match TRBD1 or TRBD2 (6 bases each). The germline gives CDR1 SGHTS, CDR2 YDEGEE. Trimming cost V 3 bases and J 4 bases, with 23 bases left between them. This CDR3 has 17 amino acids. The CDR3 here is CASSWVGGHTQRYEQYF. CDR3 nucleotides: TGTGCCAGCAGCTGGGTAGGGGGGCACACGCAACGGTACGAGCAGTACTTC.

The V gene is TRBV30, the J gene TRBJ2-5; the match to TRBD2 covers 7 bases. V shed 4 bases and J 6 bases; nucleotides not matched to a gene: 5. Germline V gene sequence: CDR1 GTSNPN, CDR2 SVGIG (reference sequence). The CDR3 is 12 amino acids. DNA of the CDR3: TGTGCCTGGAAAAGCGGGGAAAAGACCCAGTACTTC. Its translation: CAWKSGEKTQYF.

The chain is built from TRBV6-2 or TRBV6-3 and TRBJ2-2; D may be TRBD1 or TRBD2 (5 bases each). The CDR3 runs 13 residues. The ends were cut back, 2 bases at V and 6 bases at J, with 7 bases in the middle. Germline values: CDR1 MNHEY, CDR2 SVGEGT. The CDR3 DNA sequence: TGTGCCAGCAGTTACCGGGGCCCCGGGGAGCTGTTTTTT. Translating it yields CASSYRGPGELFF.

The chain employs TRBV7-2 and TRBJ2-1; maybe TRBD2 (6 bases). Germline V gene data show CDR1 as SGHTA and CDR2 as FQGNSA. The CDR3 contains 15 residues. V shed 4 bases and J shed 2 bases, with 12 bases lying between them. The CDR3 is CASSSLGLPYNEQFF. CDR3 DNA: TGTGCCAGCAGCTCCCTGGGACTCCCCTACAATGAGCAGTTCTTC. Full variable domain (remainder filled in from reference TRBV7-2 and TRBJ2-1): GAGVSQSPSNKVTEKGKDVELRCDPISGHTALYWYRQSLGQGLEFLIYFQGNSAPDKSGLPSDRFSAERTGGSVSTLTIQRTQQEDSAVYLCASSSLGLPYNEQFFGPGTRLTVL.

The chain links TRBV7-9 to TRBJ1-6, with D unclear. CDR1 and CDR2 (germline): SEHNR, FQNEAQ (reference sequence). V was clipped by 5 bases and J by 9 bases, with 11 bases between them. This CDR3 is 13 amino acids long. The CDR3: CASSVEGSSPLHF. The CDR3 DNA follows: TGTGCCAGCAGCGTTGAAGGGAGTTCACCCCTCCACTTT.

This chain links TRBV7-8 with TRBJ1-4; a weak D match, TRBD1 (5 bases). The CDR3 is 16 amino acids. CDR1 and CDR2 from the germline V gene are SGHVS and FQNEAQ. The V end lost 2 bases, the J end lost 0 bases, and 10 bases lay between the germline ends. The CDR3 sequence: CASSLPTGATNEKLFF. DNA for the CDR3: TGTGCCAGCAGCTTACCAACAGGAGCAACTAATGAAAAACTGTTTTTT. The full variable domain, its missing parts supplied by reference TRBV7-8 and TRBJ1-4, is GAGVSQSPRYKVAKRGQDVALRCDPISGHVSLFWYQQALGQGPEFLTYFQNEAQLDKSGLPSDRFFAERPEGSVSTLKIQRTQQEDSAVYLCASSLPTGATNEKLFFGSGTQLSVL.

The chain is built from TRBV9 and TRBJ2-7; D is undetermined. The germline V and J ends were trimmed by 3 bases and 3 bases, with 7 bases remaining between them. Germline V gene lookup returns CDR1 SGDLS and CDR2 YYNGEE. The CDR3 totals 12 residues. CDR3 sequence: CASSADGYEQYF. The CDR3 DNA is TGTGCCAGCAGCGCCGACGGCTACGAGCAGTACTTC.

This chain connects TRBV24-1 to TRBJ2-3, with 10 bases fitting TRBD1. There are 16 residues in the CDR3. Germline V gene data show CDR1 as KGHDR and CDR2 as SFDVKD. V dropped 4 bases and J dropped 2; count of bases not matched to a gene: 5. The CDR3: CATSESGTGDTDTQYF. The DNA of the CDR3 is TGTGCCACCAGTGAATCCGGGACAGGGGACACAGATACGCAGTATTTT.